This T cell receptor beta chain was found in a study of blood T cell repertoires in COVID-19. Sequencing used immunoSEQ multiplex PCR; TCRdb keeps in-frame clones, though not all of them. The sample includes more than 100,000 clones, roughly 70% of them seen just once. V lost 3 bases to trimming and J lost 0 bases, with 15 bases between them. This CDR3 region has 17 residues. Looked up from germline, CDR1 is LGHDT and CDR2 is YNNKEL (reference sequence). Specimen: peripheral blood. This clonotype was sampled from a human donor with acute or convalescent COVID-19. The donor label of this sample is uncertain. The chain links TRBV3-1 (or the pseudogene TRBV3-2) to TRBJ2-1; tentative D call: TRBD1 (6 bases). The CDR3 loop reads CASSQHRVGFSYNEQFF. Here the CDR3 DNA reads TGTGCCAGCAGCCAGCACAGGGTGGGGTTCTCCTACAATGAGCAGTTCTTC.